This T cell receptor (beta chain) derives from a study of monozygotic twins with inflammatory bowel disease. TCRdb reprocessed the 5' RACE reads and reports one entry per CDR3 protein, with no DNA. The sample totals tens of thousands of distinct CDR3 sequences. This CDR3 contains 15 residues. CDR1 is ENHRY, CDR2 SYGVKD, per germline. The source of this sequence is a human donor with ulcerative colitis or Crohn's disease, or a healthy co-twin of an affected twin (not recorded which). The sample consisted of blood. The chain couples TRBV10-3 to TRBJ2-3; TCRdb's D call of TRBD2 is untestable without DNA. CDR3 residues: CAISESSGGPHTQYF.